What follows describes a single TCR beta chain. Its specificity is not known. Losses at the gene ends were 5 bases for V and 6 bases for J; bases not matched to a gene: 14. CDR1 and CDR2 from the germline V gene are SGHTA and FQGTGA. This CDR3 is built from 17 residues. The assay was immunoSEQ multiplex PCR, and TCRdb's table has in-frame clones only and misses some. Among under 200,000 clones listed, about 90% were seen once. The data originate from a study of cytomegalovirus exposure and HLA in healthy donors. Points from the study as a whole: CMV antigen specificity of a few CMV-associated chains was confirmed in vitro.

The rearrangement uses TRBV7-3 and TRBJ2-2; 8 bases agree with TRBD1. Material for sequencing was PBMCs. The clonotype was recovered from a woman aged 18-29 years in good health and CMV-seropositive. The CDR3 here is CASSRPGGRFESGELFF. CDR3 nucleotide sequence: TGTGCCAGCAGCAGGCCAGGGGGCCGGTTTGAATCCGGGGAGCTGTTTTTT.